This T cell receptor beta chain was sequenced in a study of blood T cell repertoires in COVID-19 (TCRdb year 2020). General notes on the study: Collaborator samples came from the United States, Italy and Spain and covered acute and convalescent phases of COVID-19. The prospective study material was composed of cDNA or gDNA derived from T cells, B-cell-depleted T cells, or PBMCs. Subjects who had been exposed to COVID-19, were actively infected with it, or had recovered from it provided the deeply sampled blood TCRbeta repertoires that made up the dataset. The repertoires were released in a freely available public database meant as a resource for research on the immune response to SARS-CoV-2. The samples were drawn from the first 160 participants of the ongoing ImmuneRACE study and from 1,254 subjects provided by 6 global collaborators. A de-identified subject ID, COVID-19 status, age in years and sex were almost always included in the sample metadata. HLA class I and class II types, where available, came from metadata supplied by the sample provider rather than from assay-based typing. Broad study findings and their caveats: The amount of clinical and demographic metadata varied by source and participant and was provided uncurated.

Regarding this clone: Its recognized antigen is unknown. One base away there is no much larger clone; base qualities are not given.

The immunoSEQ Assay, a bias-controlled multiplex PCR, was used to amplify TCRbeta CDR3 regions from genomic DNA. The authors processed their data as follows. Within the assay, amplification of reference gene primers was used to estimate how many nucleated cells each sample contained. Sequence reads were collapsed and filtered to measure the absolute abundance of every unique TCRbeta CDR3 rearrangement. For each sample, productive Simpson clonality was calculated as the square root of Simpson's diversity index over productive rearrangements. As stored in TCRdb, this immuneACCESS dataset retains in-frame rearrangements with V and J assigned. A fraction of the clones does not appear; measured against another copy, unresolved V genes explain less than half of the discrepancy, and the remainder lacks a known reason. For V, J and clone size, that table is used; D and trimming come from the DNA. This sample lists just over 90,000 clones; almost 80% were detected once. The ten largest clones add up to roughly 15% of the sample.

The collaborating institutions used their own protocols to collect whole blood in K2EDTA tubes. For TCRbeta analysis, collaborator samples were shipped as frozen whole blood, as isolated PBMCs, or as DNA extracted from either sample type. The origin of this receptor is a human donor in a cohort sampled during active COVID-19. The sequenced sample consisted of peripheral blood.

The base sequence is TGTGCCAGCAGCTTGGCCGGTGGAAACACCATATATTTT. The resulting protein is CASSLAGGNTIYF. This chain is built from TRBV5-4 and TRBJ1-3; the D segment cannot be called with confidence. The germline V gene (reference sequence) gives CDR1 as SGHNT and CDR2 as YYREEE. Trimming at the junction amounts to 0 bases on V and 3 bases on J, and the germline ends lie 4 bases apart. Inclusive of the bounding cysteine and phenylalanine, the CDR3 is 13 residues long. CDR3 DNA is the only sequence kept; it has 39 bases, read in frame from the first base.